The T cell receptor (beta chain) under discussion was sequenced for a study of early T cells in non-severe SARS-CoV-2 infection. Across the whole study: From unsorted whole blood, bulk RNA was sequenced, and the chains remained unpaired.

This clonotype was seen more than once but under ten times. Researchers tagged individual cDNA molecules with unique molecular identifiers. TCRdb used MiXCR to reprocess the 5' RACE reads, holding one entry per CDR3 protein. The table lists 50,000 to 85,000 distinct CDR3 sequences, approximately 8.3% of them singletons. Germline V gene data show CDR1 as SEHNR and CDR2 as FQNEAQ (reference sequence). This CDR3 contains 14 residues. Trimming took 6 bases from V and 0 from J, leaving 8 bases between them. Sequenced input: whole blood. The receptor comes from an adult who was a healthcare worker with PCR-confirmed SARS-CoV-2 infection or an uninfected control (not recorded which). The V gene is TRBV7-9, the J gene TRBJ1-4; no clear D. The CDR3 sequence: CASSGGTTNEKLFF. CDR3 sequence (DNA): TGTGCCAGCAGTGGAGGGACAACTAATGAAAAACTGTTTTTT.